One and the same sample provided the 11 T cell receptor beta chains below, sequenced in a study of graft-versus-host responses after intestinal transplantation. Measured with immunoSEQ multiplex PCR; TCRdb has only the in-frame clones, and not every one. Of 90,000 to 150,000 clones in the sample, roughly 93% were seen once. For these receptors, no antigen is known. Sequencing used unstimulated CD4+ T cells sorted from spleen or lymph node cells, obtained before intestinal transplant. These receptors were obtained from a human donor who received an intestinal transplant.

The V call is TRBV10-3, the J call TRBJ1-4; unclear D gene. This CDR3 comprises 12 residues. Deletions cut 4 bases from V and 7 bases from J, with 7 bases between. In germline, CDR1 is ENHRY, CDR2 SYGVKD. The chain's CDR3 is CAISASREKLFF. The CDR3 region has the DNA TGTGCCATCAGTGCCTCTCGTGAAAAACTGTTTTTT.

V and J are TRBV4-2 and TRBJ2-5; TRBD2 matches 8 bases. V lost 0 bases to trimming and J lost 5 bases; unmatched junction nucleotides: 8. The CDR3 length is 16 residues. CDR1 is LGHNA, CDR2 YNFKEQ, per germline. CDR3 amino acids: CASSQDPYGREETQYF. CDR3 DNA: TGTGCCAGCAGCCAAGATCCGTACGGGAGGGAGGAGACCCAGTACTTC.

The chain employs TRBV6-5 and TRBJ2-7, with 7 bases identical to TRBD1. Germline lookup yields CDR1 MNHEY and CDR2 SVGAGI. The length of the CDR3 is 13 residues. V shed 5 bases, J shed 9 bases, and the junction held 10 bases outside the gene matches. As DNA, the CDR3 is TGTGCCAGCAGTGACGGGCAGGGGGAGAGGCAGTACTTC. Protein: CASSDGQGERQYF.

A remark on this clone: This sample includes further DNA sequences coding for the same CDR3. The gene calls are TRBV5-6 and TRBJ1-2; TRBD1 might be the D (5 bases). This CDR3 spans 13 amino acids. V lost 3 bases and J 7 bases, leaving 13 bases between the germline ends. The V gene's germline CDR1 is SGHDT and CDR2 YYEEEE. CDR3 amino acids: CASSSAGGTGYTF. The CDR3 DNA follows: TGTGCCAGCAGCTCGGCGGGAGGGACTGGCTACACCTTC.

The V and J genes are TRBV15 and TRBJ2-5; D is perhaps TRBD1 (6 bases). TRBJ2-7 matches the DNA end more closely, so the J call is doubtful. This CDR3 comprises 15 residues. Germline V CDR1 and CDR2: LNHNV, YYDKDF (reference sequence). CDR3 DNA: TGTGCCACCAGCAGCGGGACACCAACCCCCTACGAGCAGTACTTC. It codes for CATSSGTPTPYEQYF.

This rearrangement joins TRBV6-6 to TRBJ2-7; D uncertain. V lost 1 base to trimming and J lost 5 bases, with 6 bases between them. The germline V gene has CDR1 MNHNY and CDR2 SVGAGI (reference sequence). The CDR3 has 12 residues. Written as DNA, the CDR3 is TGTGCCAGCAGTTACTGGAGTGACGAGCAGTACTTC. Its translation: CASSYWSDEQYF.

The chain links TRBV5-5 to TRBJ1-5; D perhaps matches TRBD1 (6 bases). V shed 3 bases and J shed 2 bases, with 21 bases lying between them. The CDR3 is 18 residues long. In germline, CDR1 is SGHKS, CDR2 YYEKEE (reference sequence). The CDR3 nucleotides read TGTGCCAGCAGCTACCGACAGGCCGCGGTTCCTGGCAATCAGCCCCAGCATTTT. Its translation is CASSYRQAAVPGNQPQHF.

Here the CDR3 reads CASSLTSGRANEQFF. As DNA, the CDR3 is TGTGCCAGCTCCCTGACTAGCGGGAGGGCGAATGAGCAGTTCTTC. The chain joins TRBV18 to TRBJ2-1; 14 bases line up with TRBD2. The V and J ends lost 6 bases and 7 bases, in that order; junction bases with no gene match: 5. Germline CDR1 and CDR2: KGHSH and LQKENI. The CDR3 runs 15 residues.

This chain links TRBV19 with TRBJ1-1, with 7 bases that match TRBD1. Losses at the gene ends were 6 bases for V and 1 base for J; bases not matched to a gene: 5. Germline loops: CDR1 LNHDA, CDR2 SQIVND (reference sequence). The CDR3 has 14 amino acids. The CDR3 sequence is CASRLRQGNTEAFF. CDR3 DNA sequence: TGTGCCAGTAGACTAAGACAGGGGAACACTGAAGCTTTCTTT.

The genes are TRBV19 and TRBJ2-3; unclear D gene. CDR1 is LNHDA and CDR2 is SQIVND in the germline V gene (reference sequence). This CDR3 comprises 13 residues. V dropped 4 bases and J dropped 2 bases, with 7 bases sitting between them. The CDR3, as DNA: TGTGCCAGTAGTAGGTGGTACACAGATACGCAGTATTTT. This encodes CASSRWYTDTQYF.

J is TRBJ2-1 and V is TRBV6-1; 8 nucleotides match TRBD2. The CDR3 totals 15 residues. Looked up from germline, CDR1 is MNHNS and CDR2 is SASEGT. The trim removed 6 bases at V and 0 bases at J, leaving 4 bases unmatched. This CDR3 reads CASRGSGSSYNEQFF. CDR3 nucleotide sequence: TGTGCCAGCAGGGGGAGCGGGAGCTCCTACAATGAGCAGTTCTTC.